The TCR beta chain under discussion was sequenced for a study of CD8 T cells in Susac syndrome. V lost 2 bases, J lost 1 base, and 8 bases lay in between. The CDR3 consists of 14 residues. An amount of RNA that ranged from about 0.45 to 1 ug was reverse transcribed with random hexamers. TCRdb fed the immunoSEQ multiplex PCR reads into MiXCR, producing one record per CDR3 protein. The sample records 100,000 to 150,000 distinct CDR3 sequences, around 94% being singletons. The source of this sequence is a human donor with Susac syndrome. The specimen sequenced was CD8+ T cells from PBMCs. V gene TRBV12-3 or TRBV12-4 combines with J gene TRBJ1-2; no definite D call. CDR3: CASSLRASNYGYTF. DNA of the CDR3: TGTGCCAGCAGTTTACGGGCTAGTAACTATGGCTACACCTTC.